This paragraph reports one T cell receptor (beta chain). The method was immunoSEQ multiplex PCR; TCRdb's version includes in-frame clones alone and lacks a portion of them. The data hold more than 10,000 clones, with about 82% observed a single time. Every one of the patients relapsed after autologous stem cell transplantation (brentuximab vedotin exposure was variable). This CDR3 is built from 15 residues. CDR1 SGDLS and CDR2 YYNGEE come from the germline V gene. Trimming at V came to 4 bases and at J to 1 base, leaving 2 bases not matched to a gene. This sample is drawn from a study of PD-1 blockade in classical Hodgkin lymphoma.

This chain links TRBV9 with TRBJ2-3; 11 bases match TRBD2. The material sequenced was peripheral blood mononuclear cells (PBMCs), taken at baseline. This TCR came from a human donor with classical Hodgkin lymphoma. CDR3 residues: CASSISGGGTDTQYF. The DNA of the CDR3 is TGTGCCAGCAGCATTAGCGGGGGGGGCACAGATACGCAGTATTTT.